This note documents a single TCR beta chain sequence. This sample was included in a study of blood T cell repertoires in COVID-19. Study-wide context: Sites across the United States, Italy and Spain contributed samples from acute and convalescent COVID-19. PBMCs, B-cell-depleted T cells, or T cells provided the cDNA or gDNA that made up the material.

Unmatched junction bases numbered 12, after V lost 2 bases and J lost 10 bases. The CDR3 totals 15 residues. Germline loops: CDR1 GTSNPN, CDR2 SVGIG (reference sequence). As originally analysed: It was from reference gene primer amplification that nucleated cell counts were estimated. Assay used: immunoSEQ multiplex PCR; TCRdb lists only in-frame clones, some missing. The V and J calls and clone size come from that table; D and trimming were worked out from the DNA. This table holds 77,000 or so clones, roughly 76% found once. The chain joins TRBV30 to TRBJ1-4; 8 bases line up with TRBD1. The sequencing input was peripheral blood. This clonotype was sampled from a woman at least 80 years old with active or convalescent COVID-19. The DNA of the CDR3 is TGTGCCTGGAGTCCAGGACAGGGCTTGGGGGGAAAACTGTTTTTT. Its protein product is CAWSPGQGLGGKLFF.